This T cell receptor (beta chain) was recorded in a study of T cells in Graves' hyperthyroidism and ophthalmopathy. On this clonotype: Its target is unknown. An end of the junction differs from the germline gene, which may be a read error.

Authors of the study amplified TCR beta CDR3 regions from RNA transcripts. Carried out on the TCR CDR3, a first-round RT-PCR used the HTBI primer set. Via MiXCR, TCRdb re-called the multiplex PCR reads, giving one row per CDR3 protein. The repertoire holds hundreds of thousands of distinct CDR3 sequences, with 40% to 55% as singletons. Study-wide points: The model predicted ophthalmopathy a median about 6.6 months before onset.

Diagnoses rested on clinical symptoms, serum thyroxine and TRAb, thyroid ultrasound and orbital computed tomography. The germline CDR1 and CDR2 sequences are MNHNS and SASEGT. This CDR3 contains 14 residues. The receptor was derived from an adult man with Graves' disease, either hyperthyroidism or ophthalmopathy (not recorded which). The sequenced material came from peripheral blood or thyroid tissue (not recorded which). V is TRBV6-1 and J is TRBJ2-7; a possible D gene is TRBD1 (7 bases). CDR3 sequence: CAISEPGGGNEQYF. The CDR3 DNA reads as TGTGCCATCAGTGAGCCAGGGGGAGGTAACGAGCAGTACTTC.